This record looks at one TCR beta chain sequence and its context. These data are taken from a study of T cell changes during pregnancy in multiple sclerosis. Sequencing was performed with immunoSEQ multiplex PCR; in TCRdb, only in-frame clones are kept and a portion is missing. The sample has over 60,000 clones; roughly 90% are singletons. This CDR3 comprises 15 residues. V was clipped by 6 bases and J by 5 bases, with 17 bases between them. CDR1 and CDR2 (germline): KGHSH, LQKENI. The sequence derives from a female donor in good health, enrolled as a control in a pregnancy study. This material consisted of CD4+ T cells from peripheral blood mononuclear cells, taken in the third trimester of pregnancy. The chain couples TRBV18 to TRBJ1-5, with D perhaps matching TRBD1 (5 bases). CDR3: CASSYGGVSDQPQHF. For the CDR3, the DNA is TGTGCCAGCTCCTATGGGGGGGTGTCTGATCAGCCCCAGCATTTT.